The 8 T cell receptor beta chains reported below all come from one sample, sequenced in a study of CD8 T cells in ankylosing spondylitis. TCRdb re-analysed the 5' RACE reads in MiXCR, keeping a single row per CDR3 protein. This sample carries roughly 130,000 distinct CDR3 sequences, 6.5% to 9% of them seen once, and the ten largest clones take less than 15%. The source material was blood, either unsorted or a sorted T cell fraction (not recorded which). These receptors were collected from a male donor with ankylosing spondylitis or in good health (not recorded which).

This clonotype was counted ten times or more. The genes are TRBV28 and TRBJ2-7; possible D gene TRBD1, 6 bases. V dropped 5 bases and J dropped 3 bases, with 17 bases sitting between them. Germline V gives CDR1 MDHEN, CDR2 SYDVKM. This CDR3 contains 15 residues. The CDR3: CASSPLRTDFYEQYF. For the CDR3, the DNA is TGTGCCAGCAGTCCGCTACGGACAGACTTCTACGAGCAGTACTTC.

This clonotype was seen repeatedly, ten times or more. The V and J genes are TRBV3-1 and TRBJ2-7; 7 positions match TRBD1. This CDR3 has 14 residues. J lost 2 bases, V lost 4 bases, and 5 bases had no gene match. CDR1 LGHDT and CDR2 YNNKEL come from the germline V gene (reference sequence). The CDR3 loop is CASSPTTGPYEQYF. The CDR3 DNA follows: TGTGCCAGCAGCCCTACGACAGGGCCCTACGAGCAGTACTTC.

This clonotype came up many times. The CDR3, as DNA: TGTGCCAGCAGCCACGACAGACACTCTAACTATGGCTACACCTTC. It is translated as CASSHDRHSNYGYTF. V usage is TRBV7-2 and J usage is TRBJ1-2, with a weak D call TRBD1 (5 bases). The germline gives CDR1 SGHTA, CDR2 FQGNSA. The CDR3 is 15 amino acids. Deletions cut 5 bases from V and 0 bases from J, with 13 bases between.

The J gene is TRBJ2-1, the V gene TRBV29-1; D remains ambiguous. Germline assignment: CDR1 SQVTM and CDR2 ANQGSEA. The CDR3 extends over 11 amino acids. The V gene lost 1 base and the J gene lost 5 bases, with 3 bases spanning the gap. Here the CDR3 DNA reads TGCAGCGTTGAAGGGGACAATGAGCAGTTCTTC. It is translated as CSVEGDNEQFF.

The sample holds many counts of this clonotype. The chain joins TRBV5-1 to TRBJ2-1; TRBD1 might be the D (6 bases). V was trimmed by 0 bases and J by 6 bases, leaving 13 bases between them. The CDR3 length is 15 residues. CDR1 is SGHRS, CDR2 YFSETQ, per germline. The CDR3 loop reads CASSLEGGRSNEQFF. DNA of the CDR3: TGCGCCAGCAGCTTGGAAGGGGGAAGATCCAATGAGCAGTTCTTC.

The chain recombines TRBV28 with TRBJ1-1; D is unclear. CDR3 length: 14 amino acids. The ends were cut back, 6 bases at V and 0 bases at J, with 11 bases in the middle. Germline V gene data show CDR1 as MDHEN and CDR2 as SYDVKM. The CDR3 region is CASSSSGMNTEAFF. In DNA, the CDR3 is TGTGCCAGCAGCTCTTCGGGCATGAACACTGAAGCTTTCTTT.

This clonotype was counted ten times or more. The gene calls are TRBV29-1 and TRBJ2-1; 9 nucleotides agree with TRBD2. The germline V gene has CDR1 SQVTM and CDR2 ANQGSEA. CDR3 size: 15 residues. The V segment lost 6 bases and the J segment 9 bases; nucleotides outside the gene matches: 15. CDR3 coding DNA: TGCAGCGTCGACGTGGTAGCGGGGGTCTCGGGTGAGCAGTTCTTC. This translates into CSVDVVAGVSGEQFF.

This chain connects TRBV12-3 or TRBV12-4 to TRBJ1-1; D call uncertain. CDR3 length equals 11 residues. The V end was cut by 10 bases, the J end by 3 bases, with 9 bases between. This chain's CDR3 is CATMGYTEAFF. Here the CDR3 DNA reads TGTGCCACCATGGGATACACTGAAGCTTTCTTT.